The 21 T cell receptor beta chains in this list originate from one sample, sequenced in a study of shared clonotypes between healthy human individuals. Clones were read by immunoSEQ multiplex PCR, and TCRdb kept only the in-frame ones, dropping some. The table records more than 2 million clones, under 97% of them present only once. The sample consisted of naive CD4+ T cells sorted from blood. Subset: CD45RA+ positively selected. Receptors were obtained from a young man in good health.

The genes are TRBV5-6 and TRBJ2-5, with a tentative D call TRBD2 (5 bases). The CDR3 extends over 13 amino acids. Germline loops: CDR1 SGHDT, CDR2 YYEEEE. Between the trimmed V and J ends, which lost 0 bases and 5 bases, there was a span of 8 bases. In DNA, the CDR3 is TGTGCCAGCAGCTTGGCGGGGTGGGAGACCCAGTACTTC. This encodes CASSLAGWETQYF. Drawing the rest from reference TRBV5-6 and TRBJ2-5, the complete variable domain is DAGVTQSPTHLIKTRGQQVTLRCSPKSGHDTVSWYQQALGQGPQFIFQYYEEEERQRGNFPDRFSGHQFPNYSSELNVNALLLGDSALYLCASSLAGWETQYFGPGTRLLVL.

This clone was counted a single time. The CDR3 sequence: CASSLREGITEAFF. DNA for the CDR3: TGTGCCAGCAGCTTACGGGAAGGAATTACTGAAGCTTTCTTT. The V and J genes are TRBV7-2 and TRBJ1-1, with D unresolved. The CDR3 length is 14 residues. The V end was cut by 2 bases, the J end by 5 bases, with 12 bases between. Germline CDR1 and CDR2: SGHTA and FQGNSA.

About this clone itself: This same CDR3 is encoded by further DNA sequences in the sample. This chain uses TRBV11-2 with TRBJ2-6; D remains ambiguous. The CDR3 extends over 13 amino acids. CDR1 and CDR2 from the germline V gene are SGHAT and FQNNGV. V was cut by 1 base and J by 4 bases, with 2 bases left in between. The CDR3 reads CASSLAGANVLTF. For the CDR3, the DNA is TGTGCCAGCAGCTTAGCCGGGGCCAACGTCCTGACTTTC.

The J gene is TRBJ1-2, the V gene TRBV4-2, with 8 bases that match TRBD1. Germline CDR1 is LGHNA and CDR2 is YNFKEQ. The CDR3 is made up of 15 amino acids. The ends lost 6 bases at V and 6 bases at J; junction bases unmatched: 12. The CDR3 nucleotides are TGTGCCAGCAGTCGTACCCGACAGGGGATTGATGGCTACACCTTC. It translates to CASSRTRQGIDGYTF.

The gene calls are TRBV7-2 and TRBJ1-1; D remains ambiguous. This CDR3 region has 13 residues. Germline V gene sequence: CDR1 SGHTA, CDR2 FQGNSA. V was clipped by 5 bases and J by 7 bases, with 14 bases between them. The CDR3 loop is CASSPVIQNEAFF. CDR3 nucleotides: TGTGCCAGCAGCCCCGTGATCCAAAATGAAGCTTTCTTT.

The DNA for the CDR3 is TGTGCCAGTCAGCCGGACAGCCGGTATCCCGGGGAGCTGTTTTTT. This sequence encodes CASQPDSRYPGELFF. V usage is TRBV2 and J usage is TRBJ2-2; possibly TRBD1 for D (6 bases). The ends were cut back, 9 bases at V and 6 bases at J, with 20 bases in the middle. Germline CDR1 and CDR2: SNHLY and FYNNEI. CDR3 length equals 15 residues.

The chain uses TRBV10-3 and TRBJ2-5, with TRBD2 as a possible D gene (7 bases). Germline-derived CDR1 and CDR2 are ENHRY and SYGVKD. Trimming stripped 6 bases from V and 2 bases from J, with 13 bases between. The CDR3 is 14 amino acids. This CDR3 is CAISKGGGQETQYF. The CDR3 bases are TGTGCCATCAGCAAGGGGGGGGGTCAAGAGACCCAGTACTTC.

The rearrangement joins TRBV7-4 to TRBJ2-5; D gene ambiguous. Trimming removed 10 bases from V and 5 bases from J, with 23 bases in between. This CDR3 is 15 amino acids long. Germline V CDR1 and CDR2: SGHVT, SQSDAQ. DNA for the CDR3: TGTGCCACCGCTCCTGTGGACCCCCCCCGGGAGACCCAGTACTTC. Amino acids: CATAPVDPPRETQYF.

The chain joins TRBV7-9 to TRBJ2-1; 13 nucleotides agree with TRBD2. The trim removed 5 bases at V and 8 bases at J, leaving 6 bases unmatched. The length of the CDR3 is 15 residues. Germline V CDR1 and CDR2: SEHNR, FQNEAQ (reference sequence). The CDR3 loop reads CASSKTSGRYDEQFF. CDR3 coding DNA: TGTGCCAGCAGCAAGACTAGCGGGAGGTATGATGAGCAGTTCTTC.

This chain uses TRBV28 with TRBJ1-2; D is uncertain. Trimming took off 5 bases at V and 8 bases at J, with 12 bases between the two ends. The V gene's germline CDR1 is MDHEN and CDR2 SYDVKM. The length of the CDR3 is 12 residues. Here the CDR3 reads CASSHAGGGYTF. CDR3 DNA: TGTGCCAGCAGTCATGCGGGCGGGGGCTACACCTTC.

As to this clone: The sample has other DNA sequences that encode this CDR3 too. The chain combines TRBV7-9 with TRBJ1-3, with D hard to call. Germline-derived CDR1 and CDR2 are SEHNR and FQNEAQ (reference sequence). The CDR3 has 15 residues. Trimming left V 1 base short and J 0 bases short, with 7 bases between. The CDR3 region is CASSLGGSSGNTIYF. In nucleotides, the CDR3 is TGTGCCAGCAGCTTAGGCGGGAGCTCTGGAAACACCATATATTTT.

The V and J genes are TRBV19 and TRBJ2-7; maybe TRBD1 (5 bases). Germline V gives CDR1 LNHDA, CDR2 SQIVND (reference sequence). The CDR3 has 15 residues. Trimming removed 6 bases at V and 2 bases at J, with 17 bases between. CDR3 DNA sequence: TGTGCCAGTAGGCTAAATTCCCAGGGTCCCTACGAGCAGTACTTC. It is translated as CASRLNSQGPYEQYF.

The rearrangement joins TRBV7-9 to TRBJ2-3; maybe TRBD2 (6 bases). V was trimmed by 5 bases and J by 2 bases, leaving 14 bases between them. The CDR3 covers 15 residues. The germline V gene has CDR1 SEHNR and CDR2 FQNEAQ (reference sequence). In nucleotides, the CDR3 is TGTGCCAGCAGCCGGGACTTCTTGTTCACAGATACGCAGTATTTT. Its translation is CASSRDFLFTDTQYF.

The chain has TRBV7-2 and TRBJ2-7, with D perhaps TRBD2 (6 bases). This CDR3 comprises 12 residues. The ends were cut back, 1 base at V and 11 bases at J, with 12 bases in the middle. Germline CDR1 and CDR2: SGHTA and FQGNSA. CDR3 amino acids: CASSLEAGREYF. Written as DNA, the CDR3 is TGTGCCAGCAGCTTAGAGGCGGGAAGGGAGTACTTC.

This clone was recorded once. This chain connects TRBV9 to TRBJ2-3; no definite D call. The CDR3 has 14 residues. Germline V gene lookup returns CDR1 SGDLS and CDR2 YYNGEE. V dropped 6 bases and J dropped 2 bases, with 13 bases sitting between them. CDR3 DNA sequence: TGTGCCAGCACCCGCGGCGCCGACACAGATACGCAGTATTTT. This translates into CASTRGADTDTQYF.

Written as DNA, the CDR3 is TGCGCCAGCAGCCAAACGGGCGAGGGTGATCTCCGGGACGAGCAGTACTTC. This encodes CASSQTGEGDLRDEQYF. This chain joins TRBV4-1 and TRBJ2-7, with D tentatively TRBD2 (5 bases). Trimming removed 2 bases from V and 5 bases from J, with 22 bases in between. Germline V CDR1 and CDR2: MGHRA, YSYEKL. The CDR3 runs to 17 residues.

The genes are TRBV2 and TRBJ1-3, with 9 nucleotides matching TRBD1. Germline CDR1 is SNHLY and CDR2 is FYNNEI. This CDR3 contains 15 residues. Unmatched junction bases numbered 8, after V lost 4 bases and J lost 7 bases. The chain's CDR3 is CASSGTGGEGNTIYF. Written as DNA, the CDR3 is TGTGCCAGCAGTGGCACAGGGGGCGAGGGTAACACCATATATTTT.

This chain links TRBV6-6 with TRBJ2-7; D remains unclear. Per the germline V gene, CDR1 is MNHNY and CDR2 is SVGAGI (reference sequence). This CDR3 comprises 14 residues. Trimming removed 5 bases at V and 2 bases at J, with 13 bases between. The CDR3 coding sequence is TGTGCCAGCAGTCCCCCCAGTTCGGCCTACGAGCAGTACTTC. Encoded protein: CASSPPSSAYEQYF.

The J gene is TRBJ2-2, the V gene TRBV5-3; possible D gene TRBD1, 6 bases. TRBV5-3 is classed as an ORF, of uncertain function. The V gene lost 4 bases and the J gene lost 6 bases, with 31 bases spanning the gap. The CDR3 length is 20 residues. The CDR3: CARSRGKQGELSLGPGELFF. Written as DNA, the CDR3 is TGTGCCAGAAGCCGAGGGAAACAGGGTGAGCTTAGCTTAGGTCCCGGGGAGCTGTTTTTT.

The J gene is TRBJ2-7, the V gene TRBV4-1; 8 bases match TRBD2. CDR3 length: 15 residues. The junction had 9 bases not matched to a gene; V was cut back by 1 base and J by 7 bases. In germline, CDR1 is MGHRA, CDR2 YSYEKL. This CDR3 is CASSQGREGVREQYF. Written as DNA, the CDR3 is TGCGCCAGCAGCCAAGGTCGGGAGGGGGTCCGGGAGCAGTACTTC.

In its sample, this clone was seen once. The genes are TRBV21-1 and TRBJ2-2; the DNA was not compared with TRBD1, the D call given in the table. TRBV21-1 is a known pseudogene. The CDR3 sequence is 16 residues long. The CDR3 loop is CASSKGDRVTTGELFF. CDR3 in DNA: TGTGCCAGCAGCAAAGGGGACAGGGTGACTACCGGGGAGCTGTTTTTT.